Listed below are T cell receptor beta chains from one sample, sequenced in a study of response to subunit inactivated influenza vaccine. TCRdb reprocessed the RT-PCR reads with MiXCR, giving one entry per CDR3 protein. Altogether hundreds of thousands of distinct CDR3 sequences are present, roughly 20% being singletons, with the ten largest covering 11%. Source: PBMCs from blood, taken roughly 5 days after vaccination. The receptors come from a man aged 45-65 years who received an inactivated influenza vaccine. CDR3s include the opening cysteine and the closing phenylalanine or tryptophan. D genes are given only for firm matches. Size values are once, few and many counts, or a class for expanded clones, and some rows have none.

size	V	D	J	CDR3	DNA
.	TRBV27	TRBD2	TRBJ2-3	CASSFEREGTDTQYF	TGTGCCAGCAGTTTTGAGCGGGAGGGAACAGATACGCAGTATTTT
few	TRBV20-1	.	TRBJ1-2	CSARDGMEGGYTF	TGCAGTGCTAGAGATGGGATGGAGGGCGGCTACACCTTC
.	TRBV12-3/TRBV12-4	.	TRBJ1-1	CASSRKVNTEAFF	TGTGCCAGCAGTCGGAAAGTGAACACTGAAGCTTTCTTT
.	TRBV28	.	TRBJ1-2	CASSPHMTPTGLEGYTF	TGTGCCAGCAGTCCCCATATGACCCCTACAGGGTTGGAGGGCTACACCTTC
.	TRBV9	TRBD2	TRBJ2-7	CASSVGGGFYEQYF	TGTGCCAGCAGCGTTGGGGGGGGGTTCTACGAGCAGTACTTC
few	TRBV7-8	.	TRBJ2-7	CASSLGRTVIKQYF	TGTGCCAGCAGCTTGGGCAGGACAGTAATCAAGCAGTACTTC
.	TRBV20-1	.	TRBJ1-2	CSVRGGYGYTF	TGCAGTGTCCGGGGGGGGTATGGCTACACCTTC
few	TRBV7-2	TRBD1	TRBJ2-7	CASSVQGAASPWQYF	TGTGCCAGCAGCGTGCAGGGGGCCGCTTCCCCGTGGCAGTACTTC
.	TRBV10-3	TRBD2	TRBJ2-1	CAISPMGGAHNEQFF	TGTGCCATCAGCCCGATGGGAGGGGCGCACAATGAGCAGTTCTTC
few	TRBV7-9	TRBD1	TRBJ1-2	CASSSWDSYGYTF	TGTGCCAGCAGCTCCTGGGACAGTTATGGCTACACCTTC
.	TRBV28	TRBD2	TRBJ2-3	CASSFPTSGGAGDTQYF	TGTGCCAGCAGTTTTCCCACTAGCGGGGGGGCTGGAGATACGCAGTATTTT
.	TRBV7-2	TRBD2	TRBJ2-3	CASSLATTSGNTQYF	TGTGCCAGCAGCTTAGCGACGACTAGCGGAAATACGCAGTATTTT
many	TRBV24-1	.	TRBJ2-3	CATSDLSGTSTDTQYF	TGTGCCACCAGTGATTTGTCCGGGACTTCCACAGATACGCAGTATTTT
.	TRBV29-1	TRBD1	TRBJ1-2	CSVEDPGQGYYGYTF	TGCAGCGTTGAAGACCCCGGACAGGGGTATTATGGCTACACCTTC
many	TRBV7-2	.	TRBJ2-3	CASSLARLTPPDTQYF	TGTGCCAGCAGCTTAGCCCGACTGACCCCTCCGGATACGCAGTATTTT
.	TRBV5-1	.	TRBJ2-1	CASSASGTLSYNEQFF	TGCGCCAGCAGCGCGTCCGGGACTCTCTCCTACAATGAGCAGTTCTTC
.	TRBV12-3/TRBV12-4	.	TRBJ2-7	CASSPYREGPLEQYF	TGTGCCAGCAGTCCGTACAGGGAGGGCCCACTTGAGCAGTACTTC
many	TRBV7-9	.	TRBJ2-1	CASSYSRELRNEQFF	TGTGCCAGCAGCTACTCCAGGGAACTGAGGAATGAGCAGTTCTTC
few	TRBV10-3	TRBD1	TRBJ2-7	CAITGGGEQYF	TGTGCCATCACAGGGGGCGGCGAGCAGTACTTC
few	TRBV12-3/TRBV12-4	.	TRBJ2-1	CASSSGGLNSYNEQFF	TGTGCCAGCAGTTCCGGGGGACTTAACTCCTACAATGAGCAGTTCTTC
.	TRBV28	TRBD2	TRBJ2-7	CASSFQTSGSLKQYF	TGTGCCAGCAGTTTCCAGACTAGCGGGAGTTTAAAGCAGTACTTC
many	TRBV5-6	.	TRBJ2-5	CASSLTSIQETQYF	TGTGCCAGCAGCTTGACTAGCATACAAGAGACCCAGTACTTC
few	TRBV12-3/TRBV12-4	.	TRBJ2-7	CASSTWTRRYEQYF	TGTGCCAGCAGTACCTGGACAAGACGCTACGAGCAGTACTTC
.	TRBV5-1	.	TRBJ2-3	CASSWGGRRTDTQYF	TGCGCCAGCAGCTGGGGCGGTCGTCGTACAGATACGCAGTATTTT
.	TRBV29-1	.	TRBJ2-7	CSVVGGSSYEQYF	TGCAGCGTTGTTGGCGGAAGCTCCTACGAGCAGTACTTC
.	TRBV11-2	.	TRBJ2-7	CASSLGTYSSYEQYF	TGTGCCAGCAGCTTAGGGACATACAGCTCCTACGAGCAGTACTTC
.	TRBV7-3	.	TRBJ2-2	CASSLIGGSGELFF	TGTGCCAGCAGCTTAATTGGAGGGTCCGGGGAGCTGTTTTTT
few	TRBV24-1	.	TRBJ2-1	CATSDGYNEQFF	TGTGCCACCAGTGACGGTTACAATGAGCAGTTCTTC
few	TRBV24-1	.	TRBJ2-3	CATSDRQVLPDTQYF	TGTGCCACCAGTGACCGACAGGTTTTGCCAGATACGCAGTATTTT
.	TRBV20-1	TRBD1	TRBJ1-5	CSATGLGQGNQPQHF	TGCAGTGCTACGGGGCTCGGACAGGGCAATCAGCCCCAGCATTTT
.	TRBV2	.	TRBJ1-1	CASSERGSGTEAFF	TGTGCCAGCAGTGAAAGAGGGTCGGGCACTGAAGCTTTCTTT
few	TRBV10-1	.	TRBJ2-3	CASSPRFVSTRLADTQYF	TGCGCCAGCAGCCCGAGGTTCGTGAGCACCCGGCTCGCAGATACGCAGTATTTT
.	TRBV5-1	.	TRBJ1-1	CASSLAQGTFEAFF	TGCGCCAGCAGCTTGGCTCAAGGGACGTTTGAAGCTTTCTTT
.	TRBV7-2	TRBD1	TRBJ2-7	CASSQIQGAGNEQYF	TGTGCCAGCAGCCAAATTCAGGGGGCGGGAAACGAGCAGTACTTC
.	TRBV3-1	TRBD1	TRBJ2-5	CASSQSGTVGETQYF	TGTGCCAGCAGCCAATCCGGGACAGTGGGGGAGACCCAGTACTTC
.	TRBV2	.	TRBJ1-6	CASSEAPLGNSPLHF	TGTGCCAGCAGTGAAGCGCCACTGGGGAATTCACCCCTCCACTTT
few	TRBV10-3	TRBD2	TRBJ2-1	CAISEASGGTNEQFF	TGTGCCATCAGTGAGGCTAGCGGGGGGACCAATGAGCAGTTCTTC
.	TRBV3-1	.	TRBJ1-2	CASSLTPRGDYGYTF	TGTGCCAGCAGCCTAACGCCACGCGGGGACTATGGCTACACCTTC
few	TRBV20-1	.	TRBJ2-3	CSAVGDPSTDTQYF	TGCAGTGCGGTCGGGGATCCTAGCACAGATACGCAGTATTTT
.	TRBV5-1	TRBD1	TRBJ2-5	CASSSKPGQGFETQYF	TGCGCCAGCAGCTCTAAACCGGGACAGGGTTTCGAGACCCAGTACTTC
.	TRBV27	.	TRBJ2-7	CASSVGGEVYEQYF	TGTGCCAGCAGTGTAGGCGGGGAAGTCTACGAGCAGTACTTC
few	TRBV14	.	TRBJ2-3	CASSPTRSDTQYF	TGTGCCAGCAGCCCGACTAGATCGGATACGCAGTATTTT
many	TRBV6-2/TRBV6-3	.	TRBJ2-1	CASRRQTGTSYNEQFF	TGTGCCAGCAGGCGACAAACCGGGACATCTTACAATGAGCAGTTCTTC
.	TRBV24-1	.	TRBJ1-2	CATSDLRGSGYTF	TGTGCCACCAGTGATCTGAGGGGCTCTGGCTACACCTTC
.	TRBV5-5	.	TRBJ2-1	CASSLGAGSSYNEKFF	TGTGCCAGCAGCTTGGGGGCAGGGAGCTCCTACAATGAGAAGTTCTTC
few	TRBV7-2	TRBD1	TRBJ1-6	CASSSPTGFGYNSPLHF	TGTGCCAGCAGCTCCCCGACAGGGTTCGGATATAATTCACCCCTCCACTTT
.	TRBV4-1	TRBD2	TRBJ2-7	CASSQDPWTSEAYEQYF	TGCGCCAGCAGCCAAGATCCATGGACTAGCGAGGCCTACGAGCAGTACTTC
few	TRBV7-9	.	TRBJ2-5	CASSPPRGRLQETQYF	TGTGCCAGCAGCCCCCCCCGGGGGAGACTCCAAGAGACCCAGTACTTC
.	TRBV2	TRBD1	TRBJ1-1	CASRTGWSTEAFF	TGTGCCAGCAGGACAGGGTGGAGCACTGAAGCTTTCTTT
few	TRBV29-1	TRBD1	TRBJ1-5	CSVGGQGNQPQHF	TGCAGCGTCGGAGGACAGGGAAATCAGCCCCAGCATTTT
few	TRBV11-2	.	TRBJ2-4	CASSLTGGGENIQYF	TGTGCCAGCAGCTTAACCGGTGGTGGGGAAAACATTCAGTACTTC
many	TRBV6-2/TRBV6-3	.	TRBJ2-1	CASSYRWEQFF	TGTGCCAGCAGTTATAGGTGGGAGCAGTTCTTC